Following are 13 T cell receptor beta chains from one sample sequenced in a study. MiXCR, applied by TCRdb to the RT-PCR reads, yields one record per CDR3 protein. The sample includes 650,000 to 800,000 distinct CDR3 sequences, approximately 15% of them seen just once. Sequenced material: memory CD4+ T cells from blood. The receptors were sampled from a female donor in good health, serving as a healthy control.

The chain is built from TRBV28 and TRBJ1-2; tentatively, D is TRBD1 (6 bases). CDR1 and CDR2 (germline): MDHEN, SYDVKM. V gave up 8 bases and J gave up 2 bases, with 21 bases separating them. This CDR3 region has 16 residues. The chain's CDR3 is CASRVGGRWGNYGYTF. Here the CDR3 DNA reads TGTGCCAGCCGCGTCGGGGGGCGGTGGGGCAACTATGGCTACACCTTC.

The CDR3 region is CSASPGGTDTQYF. The CDR3 DNA is TGCAGTGCTAGTCCCGGAGGGACAGATACGCAGTATTTT. V usage is TRBV20-1 and J usage is TRBJ2-3; a possible D gene is TRBD2 (6 bases). Per germline, CDR1 DFQATT and CDR2 SNEGSKA (reference sequence). Trimming cost V 3 bases and J 3 bases, with 10 bases left between them. The CDR3 consists of 13 residues.

The chain links TRBV28 to TRBJ2-7; no clear D gene. Germline V gives CDR1 MDHEN, CDR2 SYDVKM. The CDR3 consists of 13 residues. V was pared by 7 bases and J by 2 bases, with 12 bases between. The CDR3 bases are TGTGCCAGCATTTCCCTCGACCCCTACGAGCAGTACTTC. The encoded protein is CASISLDPYEQYF.

This clonotype occurred a few times. The genes are TRBV28 and TRBJ2-1; 7 positions match TRBD2. V dropped 5 bases and J dropped 6; count of bases not matched to a gene: 4. Per germline, CDR1 MDHEN and CDR2 SYDVKM. The CDR3 length is 13 residues. The chain's CDR3 is CASSPSGVNEQFF. CDR3 nucleotide sequence: TGTGCCAGCAGTCCCAGCGGGGTCAATGAGCAGTTCTTC.

The chain is built from TRBV18 and TRBJ1-1; no firm D call. V was shortened by 3 bases and J by 2 bases, with 10 bases between the two germline ends. Germline loops: CDR1 KGHSH, CDR2 LQKENI. This CDR3 contains 14 residues. The DNA for the CDR3 is TGTGCCAGCTCACCCACATTTATAAACACTGAAGCTTTCTTT. This sequence encodes CASSPTFINTEAFF.

A single count supports this clonotype. The chain uses TRBV7-9 and TRBJ2-5, with TRBD1 matching over 7 bases. The CDR3 runs 16 residues. CDR1 and CDR2 from the germline V gene are SEHNR and FQNEAQ (reference sequence). V was clipped by 5 bases and J by 5 bases; unmatched bases: 14. The CDR3 spells CASSGQEVGLSETQYF. Here the CDR3 DNA reads TGTGCCAGCAGCGGACAGGAGGTCGGTTTGTCGGAGACCCAGTACTTC. Full variable domain (rest looked up from reference TRBV7-9 and TRBJ2-5): DTGVSQNPRHKITKRGQNVTFRCDPISEHNRLYWYRQTLGQGPEFLTYFQNEAQLEKSRLLSDRFSAERPKGSFSTLEIQRTEQGDSAMYLCASSGQEVGLSETQYFGPGTRLLVL.

This clonotype was observed a few times. V gene TRBV28 combines with J gene TRBJ1-6; 9 positions agree with TRBD1. The CDR3 is 13 residues long. The junction had 8 bases not matched to a gene; V was cut back by 11 bases and J by 9 bases. From germline, CDR1 is MDHEN and CDR2 SYDVKM. This CDR3 reads CAVQGQGGSPLHF. The CDR3, as DNA: TGTGCCGTCCAGGGACAGGGAGGTTCACCCCTCCACTTT.

The chain joins TRBV10-3 to TRBJ2-4; tentatively, D is TRBD1 (6 bases). This CDR3 contains 16 residues. Germline lookup yields CDR1 ENHRY and CDR2 SYGVKD. V lost 4 bases and J 6 bases, leaving 19 bases between the germline ends. The CDR3 loop reads CAISAGNRETTNIQYF. The CDR3 coding sequence is TGTGCCATCAGTGCGGGGAACAGGGAGACGACAAACATTCAGTACTTC.

This chain links TRBV7-2 with TRBJ2-3; D gene uncertain. The CDR3 totals 15 residues. Germline V lookup: CDR1 SGHTA, CDR2 FQGNSA. Trimming took 1 base from V and 1 from J, leaving 9 bases between them. CDR3 amino acids: CASSLVIGGTDTQYF. The CDR3 bases are TGTGCCAGCAGCTTAGTAATCGGTGGCACAGATACGCAGTATTTT. The full variable domain, its missing parts supplied by reference TRBV7-2 and TRBJ2-3, is GAGVSQSPSNKVTEKGKDVELRCDPISGHTALYWYRQSLGQGLEFLIYFQGNSAPDKSGLPSDRFSAERTGGSVSTLTIQRTQQEDSAVYLCASSLVIGGTDTQYFGPGTRLTVL.

This clonotype appeared a few times. CDR3 in DNA: TGTGCCACCAGTGATTTTGGAGGGGATGGCTACACCTTC. Translation gives CATSDFGGDGYTF. The rearrangement links TRBV24-1 to TRBJ1-2, with D maybe TRBD1 (5 bases). Trimming cost V 1 base and J 6 bases, with 8 bases left between them. The germline V gene encodes CDR1 KGHDR and CDR2 SFDVKD. The CDR3 spans 13 residues.

This clonotype was seen ten or more times. The chain is built from TRBV9 and TRBJ2-5; a possible D gene is TRBD1 (5 bases). The CDR3 contains 14 residues. Trimming removed 0 bases from V and 1 base from J, with 7 bases in between. Germline V CDR1 and CDR2: SGDLS, YYNGEE. The CDR3 nucleotides are TGTGCCAGCAGCGTAGACAGGACCCAAGAGACCCAGTACTTC. Its translation: CASSVDRTQETQYF.

The chain has TRBV5-1 and TRBJ1-6; weak D call: TRBD1 (6 bases). The length of the CDR3 is 16 residues. The germline V gene has CDR1 SGHRS and CDR2 YFSETQ. The V and J ends lost 4 bases and 4 bases respectively, with 15 bases between them. CDR3: CASSPTGTLYNSPLHF. DNA of the CDR3: TGCGCCAGCAGCCCGACCGGGACACTTTATAATTCACCCCTCCACTTT.

The chain recombines TRBV20-1 with TRBJ2-5; TRBD2 might be the D (7 bases). The CDR3 runs 15 residues. Trimming removed 1 base from V and 0 bases from J, with 12 bases in between. In germline, CDR1 is DFQATT, CDR2 SNEGSKA (reference sequence). CDR3 in amino acids: CSARVGGHHQETQYF. The CDR3 region has the DNA TGCAGTGCTAGAGTGGGGGGGCACCACCAAGAGACCCAGTACTTC.